Following are 32 T cell receptor beta chains from one sample sequenced in a study of cytomegalovirus exposure and HLA in healthy donors. Method: immunoSEQ multiplex PCR; TCRdb's copy keeps in-frame clones and lacks some. The data show fewer than 150,000 clones, 88% seen once. The sample comprised PBMCs. The origin of the receptors is a woman younger than 35 in good health and CMV-seropositive.

This rearrangement joins TRBV7-3 to TRBJ1-5, with 7 positions matching TRBD1. Germline V gives CDR1 SGHTA, CDR2 FQGTGA. V lost 4 bases and J lost 0; bases outside the gene matches: 9. CDR3 length: 17 amino acids. As DNA, the CDR3 is TGTGCCAGCAGCTCTCGGGACAGATGTCATAGCAATCAGCCCCAGCATTTT. It specifies CASSSRDRCHSNQPQHF.

This sequence joins TRBV19 and TRBJ1-6; D remains unclear. Germline V gene lookup returns CDR1 LNHDA and CDR2 SQIVND (reference sequence). The CDR3 consists of 13 residues. V was pared by 5 bases and J by 7 bases, with 9 bases between. The chain's CDR3 is CASSAGSNSPLHF. CDR3 in DNA: TGTGCCAGTAGTGCCGGGAGCAATTCACCCCTCCACTTT. Together with reference TRBV19 and TRBJ1-6, the CDR3 gives the full variable domain: DGGITQSPKYLFRKEGQNVTLSCEQNLNHDAMYWYRQDPGQGLRLIYYSQIVNDFQKGDIAEGYSVSREKKESFPLTVTSAQKNPTAFYLCASSAGSNSPLHFGNGTRLTVT.

This clone was counted at least ten times. The genes are TRBV6-1 and TRBJ2-7; 8 bases map to TRBD1. CDR3 length: 13 amino acids. Trimming cost V 6 bases and J 6 bases; bases outside gene matches: 7. The germline CDR1 and CDR2 sequences are MNHNS and SASEGT. CDR3 sequence (DNA): TGTGCCAGCAGCCGGGACAGGTATGGCGAGCAGTACTTC. Translated, it gives CASSRDRYGEQYF.

The rearrangement uses TRBV6-5 and TRBJ2-7, with D tentatively TRBD1 (5 bases). Germline V gene lookup returns CDR1 MNHEY and CDR2 SVGAGI. CDR3 size: 14 residues. The germline V and J ends were trimmed by 5 bases and 2 bases, with 13 bases remaining between them. The CDR3 DNA follows: TGTGCCAGCAGTCCCAGGGTCACTACCTACGAGCAGTACTTC. Its translation is CASSPRVTTYEQYF.

V gene TRBV4-2 combines with J gene TRBJ2-3; a weak D match, TRBD2 (6 bases). There are 14 residues in the CDR3. Trimming left V 1 base short and J 2 bases short, with 7 bases between. CDR1 LGHNA and CDR2 YNFKEQ come from the germline V gene. This CDR3 reads CASSQGDSTDTQYF. CDR3 in DNA: TGTGCCAGCAGCCAAGGGGACTCCACAGATACGCAGTATTTT.

V gene TRBV4-3 combines with J gene TRBJ2-1; D might be TRBD1 (6 bases). V dropped 0 bases and J dropped 9 bases, with 15 bases sitting between them. Germline CDR1 reads LGHNA; CDR2 reads YSLEER. The CDR3 has 15 amino acids. The CDR3, as DNA: TGCGCCAGCAGCCAAGATGGGCAGGGGAACCGTGAGCAGTTCTTC. It translates to CASSQDGQGNREQFF.

This clone came up once. V and J are TRBV5-4 and TRBJ2-2; 10 bases line up with TRBD2. This CDR3 has 15 amino acids. V dropped 5 bases and J dropped 6; count of bases not matched to a gene: 7. Germline CDR1 SGHNT, CDR2 YYREEE (reference sequence). CDR3 in amino acids: CASSYPGLAPGELFF. As DNA, the CDR3 is TGTGCCAGCAGTTATCCGGGACTAGCGCCCGGGGAGCTGTTTTTT.

This chain uses TRBV10-3 with TRBJ2-3; 7 bases line up with TRBD1. V shed 2 bases and J 7 bases; nucleotides not matched to a gene: 6. Germline V CDR1 and CDR2: ENHRY, SYGVKD. This CDR3 contains 14 residues. This chain's CDR3 is CAISEAGGTHTQYF. CDR3 DNA: TGTGCCATCAGTGAGGCAGGGGGTACGCATACGCAGTATTTT.

The V gene is TRBV7-3, the J gene TRBJ2-2; TRBD1 is a possible D gene (6 bases). The length of the CDR3 is 17 residues. The V gene's germline CDR1 is SGHTA and CDR2 FQGTGA. Trimming left V 2 bases short and J 4 bases short, with 17 bases between. CDR3 sequence (DNA): TGTGCCAGCAGCTTACCCCACGGACAGTATTCCACCGGGGAGCTGTTTTTT. It encodes CASSLPHGQYSTGELFF.

The gene calls are TRBV5-1 and TRBJ2-5; TRBD2 might be the D (5 bases). This CDR3 has 14 amino acids. V dropped 0 bases and J dropped 7 bases, with 13 bases sitting between them. The germline CDR1 and CDR2 sequences are SGHRS and YFSETQ. CDR3 in amino acids: CASSLEDWKGTQYF. Written as DNA, the CDR3 is TGCGCCAGCAGCTTGGAGGACTGGAAGGGGACCCAGTACTTC.

The V and J genes are TRBV4-3 and TRBJ1-2; D unresolved. CDR3 length: 16 residues. V lost 0 bases and J 6 bases, leaving 17 bases between the germline ends. Germline V gene sequence: CDR1 LGHNA, CDR2 YSLEER. CDR3 loop: CASSQEPPPQANGYTF. The CDR3 nucleotides are TGCGCCAGCAGCCAAGAACCCCCCCCGCAGGCTAATGGCTACACCTTC.

This chain links TRBV29-1 with TRBJ2-1, with 14 positions matching TRBD2. The CDR3 has 15 residues. Germline V gene lookup returns CDR1 SQVTM and CDR2 ANQGSEA. The V and J ends lost 3 bases and 9 bases, in that order; junction bases with no gene match: 7. CDR3 DNA: TGCAGCGTTGACGCCGCCGGGACTAGCGGGAGTGAGCAGTTCTTC. Protein: CSVDAAGTSGSEQFF.

This clone was recorded a few times. The genes are TRBV7-2 and TRBJ2-1; D is possibly TRBD2 (6 bases). Germline assignment: CDR1 SGHTA and CDR2 FQGNSA. The CDR3 runs to 16 residues. V was pared by 0 bases and J by 7 bases, with 16 bases between. The chain's CDR3 is CASSLARGMRGNEQFF. The CDR3 DNA is TGTGCCAGCAGCTTAGCTCGCGGGATGCGGGGAAATGAGCAGTTCTTC.

This sequence joins TRBV4-3 and TRBJ1-1; D is ambiguous. The V end lost 2 bases, the J end lost 0 bases, and 16 bases lay between the germline ends. Germline V gives CDR1 LGHNA, CDR2 YSLEER. This CDR3 comprises 17 residues. The CDR3, as DNA: TGCGCCAGCAGCCAAAAGTTCGCGGATCGTATGAACACTGAAGCTTTCTTT. Translation gives CASSQKFADRMNTEAFF.

The chain joins TRBV6-5 to TRBJ2-7; the match to TRBD2 covers 8 bases. Germline V gene data show CDR1 as MNHEY and CDR2 as SVGAGI. Trimming took 6 bases from V and 0 from J; bases not matched to a gene: 7. The CDR3 is made up of 15 amino acids. Here the CDR3 DNA reads TGTGCCAGCAGAACTAGCGGCTCAAGCTCCTACGAGCAGTACTTC. This codes for CASRTSGSSSYEQYF.

The CDR3 sequence is CASSLKIAGRGSDTQYF. CDR3 DNA sequence: TGTGCCAGCAGCTTAAAGATAGCGGGACGGGGGTCAGATACGCAGTATTTT. The rearrangement uses TRBV13 and TRBJ2-3; 8 positions agree with TRBD2. Germline values: CDR1 PRHDT, CDR2 FYEKMQ (reference sequence). The CDR3 is 17 amino acids. Losses at the gene ends were 2 bases for V and 4 bases for J; bases not matched to a gene: 11.

The chain combines TRBV7-8 with TRBJ2-6, with a tentative D call TRBD1 (6 bases). V lost 4 bases and J 4 bases, leaving 23 bases between the germline ends. Germline V lookup: CDR1 SGHVS, CDR2 FQNEAQ. CDR3 length: 19 amino acids. The CDR3 region is CASSSLLRDTERGANVLTF. The CDR3, as DNA: TGTGCCAGCAGCTCCCTCCTCCGGGACACGGAGCGGGGGGCCAACGTCCTGACTTTC.

This sequence joins TRBV28 and TRBJ2-7; 12 bases agree with TRBD1. Germline CDR1 MDHEN, CDR2 SYDVKM. Germline trimming cut 5 bases from V and 5 bases from J; bases unmatched to any gene: 7. The CDR3 consists of 15 residues. The CDR3 spells CASSRPGQGAHEQYF. CDR3 DNA sequence: TGTGCCAGCAGTCGGCCGGGACAGGGGGCCCACGAGCAGTACTTC.

This clone was detected only once. The V call is TRBV4-1, the J call TRBJ1-3; 10 nucleotides align to TRBD1. The CDR3 runs to 17 residues. Germline V gives CDR1 MGHRA, CDR2 YSYEKL. V gave up 4 bases and J gave up 4 bases; unmatched junction bases: 10. The CDR3 spells CASSPIWTGGTGNTIYF. DNA of the CDR3: TGCGCCAGCAGCCCGATCTGGACAGGGGGAACGGGAAACACCATATATTTT.

The chain employs TRBV7-8 and TRBJ2-7; 8 bases are a match to TRBD2. The V gene end was trimmed by 5 bases and the J gene end by 3 bases; junction bases not matched to a gene: 12. The CDR3 contains 16 residues. Looked up from germline, CDR1 is SGHVS and CDR2 is FQNEAQ. CDR3 residues: CASSGGSGSLLYEQYF. CDR3 DNA sequence: TGTGCCAGCAGCGGGGGGAGCGGGAGTCTTCTCTACGAGCAGTACTTC.

The chain recombines TRBV28 with TRBJ1-5; D uncertain. The CDR3 spans 15 residues. The germline V and J ends were trimmed by 6 bases and 4 bases, with 16 bases remaining between them. Germline assignment: CDR1 MDHEN and CDR2 SYDVKM. The CDR3 DNA follows: TGTGCCAGCAGGTTTAGGAGGGTTGGAAATCAGCCCCAGCATTTT. This encodes CASRFRRVGNQPQHF.

The rearrangement uses TRBV4-3 and TRBJ1-6, with D perhaps matching TRBD1 (5 bases). V lost 0 bases to trimming and J lost 9 bases, with 12 bases between them. The CDR3 is 15 amino acids. Germline loops: CDR1 LGHNA, CDR2 YSLEER. CDR3 amino acids: CASSQDGGGSSPLHF. As DNA, the CDR3 is TGCGCCAGCAGCCAAGACGGGGGAGGTAGTTCACCCCTCCACTTT.

The chain employs TRBV2 and TRBJ1-2; 7 bases align to TRBD1. This CDR3 comprises 15 residues. V dropped 4 bases and J dropped 5; count of bases not matched to a gene: 10. The germline V gene has CDR1 SNHLY and CDR2 FYNNEI. CDR3 sequence reads: CASSGLSTGRYGYTF. In DNA form, the CDR3 reads TGTGCCAGCAGTGGACTGTCGACAGGGAGGTATGGCTACACCTTC.

The genes are TRBV6-6 and TRBJ2-3; D unclear. Per germline, CDR1 MNHNY and CDR2 SVGAGI (reference sequence). CDR3 size: 13 residues. V was shortened by 7 bases and J by 2 bases, with 10 bases between the two germline ends. CDR3 in amino acids: CASTLGSTDTQYF. The CDR3 bases are TGTGCCAGCACCCTAGGCTCCACAGATACGCAGTATTTT.

The chain couples TRBV19 to TRBJ2-2, with 7 bases identical to TRBD2. The CDR3 has 16 residues. The V gene end was trimmed by 8 bases and the J gene end by 4 bases; junction bases not matched to a gene: 13. Germline V gene data show CDR1 as LNHDA and CDR2 as SQIVND (reference sequence). CDR3 DNA sequence: TGTGCCAGTCTCGGCGGGAGTCCTCCGGTCACCGGGGAGCTGTTTTTT. The encoded protein is CASLGGSPPVTGELFF. The full variable domain, in which reference TRBV19 and TRBJ2-2 provide the parts outside the CDR3, is DGGITQSPKYLFRKEGQNVTLSCEQNLNHDAMYWYRQDPGQGLRLIYYSQIVNDFQKGDIAEGYSVSREKKESFPLTVTSAQKNPTAFYLCASLGGSPPVTGELFFGEGSRLTVL.

V usage is TRBV6-6 and J usage is TRBJ1-1, with 10 nucleotides matching TRBD1. Per the germline V gene, CDR1 is MNHNY and CDR2 is SVGAGI (reference sequence). V lost 1 base to trimming and J lost 3 bases; unmatched junction nucleotides: 2. This CDR3 spans 15 amino acids. The DNA of the CDR3 is TGTGCCAGCAGTTACTTTGGACAGGGGGACACTGAAGCTTTCTTT. Translating it yields CASSYFGQGDTEAFF.

The genes are TRBV6-4 and TRBJ2-1, with 11 bases matching TRBD2. The CDR3 has 17 amino acids. V lost 4 bases, J lost 4 bases, and 9 bases stayed unmatched. The V gene's germline CDR1 is MRHNA and CDR2 SNTAGT. CDR3 nucleotides: TGTGCCAGCAGTGCTCTAGCGGGGGGTCTCCTATACAATGAGCAGTTCTTC. Translating it yields CASSALAGGLLYNEQFF.

This chain joins TRBV28 and TRBJ1-2; no clear D gene. V lost 1 base to trimming and J lost 8 bases, with 5 bases between them. Per germline, CDR1 MDHEN and CDR2 SYDVKM. This CDR3 has 11 amino acids. As DNA, the CDR3 is TGTGCCAGCAGTTTATCAGGAGGCTACACCTTC. This codes for CASSLSGGYTF.

The CDR3 spells CASSTGILYTEAFF. The CDR3 bases are TGTGCCAGCAGTACGGGAATATTGTACACTGAAGCTTTCTTT. The chain couples TRBV28 to TRBJ1-1; D call uncertain. From germline, CDR1 is MDHEN and CDR2 SYDVKM. CDR3 length equals 14 residues. Trimming took off 5 bases at V and 3 bases at J, with 13 bases between the two ends.

V usage is TRBV7-2 and J usage is TRBJ2-7; 8 bases agree with TRBD1. CDR1 is SGHTA, CDR2 FQGNSA, per germline. The CDR3 length is 15 residues. Trimming at V came to 5 bases and at J to 6 bases, leaving 12 bases not matched to a gene. CDR3 residues: CASSGGTGGKVEQYF. The CDR3 DNA follows: TGTGCCAGCAGCGGGGGGACAGGAGGAAAAGTCGAGCAGTACTTC.

This clone turned up a few times. The chain recombines TRBV6-1 with TRBJ1-6; 7 nucleotides match TRBD1. Germline-derived CDR1 and CDR2 are MNHNS and SASEGT. Trimming at V came to 0 bases and at J to 7 bases, leaving 6 bases not matched to a gene. The CDR3 consists of 16 residues. In nucleotides, the CDR3 is TGTGCCAGCAGTGAAGCTAAAGGACAGGTCAATTCACCCCTCCACTTT. Protein: CASSEAKGQVNSPLHF.

The chain combines TRBV28 with TRBJ1-4, with D tentatively TRBD1 (6 bases). Germline values: CDR1 MDHEN, CDR2 SYDVKM. Trimming removed 5 bases from V and 3 bases from J, with 16 bases in between. The CDR3 spans 16 residues. CDR3 bases: TGTGCCAGCAGTCCTACGAGGACAGATCCTAATGAAAAACTGTTTTTT. This codes for CASSPTRTDPNEKLFF. The variable domain in full, with the rest retrieved from reference TRBV28 and TRBJ1-4, is DVKVTQSSRYLVKRTGEKVFLECVQDMDHENMFWYRQDPGLGLRLIYFSYDVKMKEKGDIPEGYSVSREKKERFSLILESASTNQTSMYLCASSPTRTDPNEKLFFGSGTQLSVL.